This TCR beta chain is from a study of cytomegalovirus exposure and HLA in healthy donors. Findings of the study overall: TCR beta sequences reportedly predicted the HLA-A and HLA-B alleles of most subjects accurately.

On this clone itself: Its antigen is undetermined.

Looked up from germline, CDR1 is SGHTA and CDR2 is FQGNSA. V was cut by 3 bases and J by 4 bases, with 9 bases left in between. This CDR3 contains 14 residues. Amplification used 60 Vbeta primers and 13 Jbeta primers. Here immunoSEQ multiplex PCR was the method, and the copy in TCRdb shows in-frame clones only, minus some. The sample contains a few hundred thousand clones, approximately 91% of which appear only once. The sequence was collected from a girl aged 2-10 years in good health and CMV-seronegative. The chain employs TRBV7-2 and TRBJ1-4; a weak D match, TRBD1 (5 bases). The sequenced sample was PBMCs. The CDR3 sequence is CASSFGHGNEKLFF. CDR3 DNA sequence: TGTGCCAGCAGCTTTGGACACGGTAATGAAAAACTGTTTTTT.